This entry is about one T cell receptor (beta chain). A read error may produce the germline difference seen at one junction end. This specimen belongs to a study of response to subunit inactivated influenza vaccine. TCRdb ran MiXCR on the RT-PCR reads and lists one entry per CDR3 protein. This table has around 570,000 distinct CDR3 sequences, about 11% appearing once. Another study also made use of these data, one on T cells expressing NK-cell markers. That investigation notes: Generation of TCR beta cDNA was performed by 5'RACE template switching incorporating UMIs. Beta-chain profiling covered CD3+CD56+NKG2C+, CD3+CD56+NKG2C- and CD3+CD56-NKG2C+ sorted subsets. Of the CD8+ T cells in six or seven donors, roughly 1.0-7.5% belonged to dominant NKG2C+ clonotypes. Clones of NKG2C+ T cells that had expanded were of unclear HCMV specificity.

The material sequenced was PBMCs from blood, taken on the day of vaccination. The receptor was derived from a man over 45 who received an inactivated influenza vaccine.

CDR3 loop: CASSLLGAEEIQYF. The CDR3 bases are TGTGCCAGCAGCCTACTAGGAGCTGAAGAGATCCAGTACTTC. The chain employs TRBV7-7 and TRBJ2-5; D possibly corresponds to TRBD2 (5 bases). The CDR3 consists of 14 residues. Germline CDR1 and CDR2: SSHAT and FNYEAQ (reference sequence). The full variable domain, rest sourced from reference TRBV7-7 and TRBJ2-5, is GAGVSQSPRYKVTKRGQDVTLRCDPISSHATLYWYQQALGQGPEFLTYFNYEAQPDKSGLPSDRFSAERPEGSISTLTIQRTEQRDSAMYRCASSLLGAEEIQYFGPGTRLLVL.